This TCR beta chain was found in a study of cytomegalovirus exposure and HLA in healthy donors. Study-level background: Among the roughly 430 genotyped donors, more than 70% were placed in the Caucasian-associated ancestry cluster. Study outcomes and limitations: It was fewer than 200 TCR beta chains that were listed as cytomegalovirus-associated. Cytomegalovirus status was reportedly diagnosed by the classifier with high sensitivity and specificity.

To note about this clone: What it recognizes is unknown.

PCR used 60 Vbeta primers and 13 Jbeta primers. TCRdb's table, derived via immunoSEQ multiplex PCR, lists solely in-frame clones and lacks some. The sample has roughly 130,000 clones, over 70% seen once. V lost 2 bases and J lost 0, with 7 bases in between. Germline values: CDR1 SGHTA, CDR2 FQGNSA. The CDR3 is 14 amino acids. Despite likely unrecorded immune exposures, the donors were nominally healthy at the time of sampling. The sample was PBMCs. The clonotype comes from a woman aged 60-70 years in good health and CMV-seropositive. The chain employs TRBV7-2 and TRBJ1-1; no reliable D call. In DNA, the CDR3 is TGTGCCAGCAGCTTAAAACGGTTGAACACTGAAGCTTTCTTT. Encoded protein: CASSLKRLNTEAFF.